Following are 25 T cell receptor beta chains from one sample sequenced in a study of patients and donors after allogeneic stem cell transplantation. From the RT-PCR reads, TCRdb called clonotypes with MiXCR, one entry per CDR3 protein. The data contain about 160,000 distinct CDR3 sequences, about 24% of them singletons. The sequencing input was blood, either unsorted or a sorted T cell fraction (not recorded which). Source of these receptors: a human donor who was either an allogeneic HSCT recipient or a stem cell or donor lymphocyte infusion donor (not recorded which). It is not recorded whose cells these are; they may come from a transplant donor.

This chain joins TRBV15 and TRBJ1-4; D is uncertain. The germline gives CDR1 LNHNV, CDR2 YYDKDF (reference sequence). The CDR3 loop spans 15 amino acids. The ends were cut back, 1 base at V and 0 bases at J, with 6 bases in the middle. The CDR3 is CATSRVAATNEKLFF. The CDR3 nucleotides read TGTGCCACCAGCAGAGTCGCGGCAACTAATGAAAAACTGTTTTTT.

This clonotype was detected only a few times. The CDR3 nucleotides are TGTGCCAGCAGTTACCCGGGGACAGTTAAGGTTGAAGCTTTCTTT. It is translated as CASSYPGTVKVEAFF. This rearrangement joins TRBV6-6 to TRBJ1-1; 7 bases are shared with TRBD1. The CDR3 is made up of 15 amino acids. Trimming took 2 bases from V and 7 from J; bases not matched to a gene: 10. Germline CDR1 MNHNY, CDR2 SVGAGI (reference sequence).

This chain joins TRBV18 and TRBJ1-1; tentatively, D is TRBD1 (5 bases). The V end was cut by 6 bases, the J end by 10 bases, with 18 bases between. From germline, CDR1 is KGHSH and CDR2 LQKENI. The CDR3 contains 13 residues. Here the CDR3 reads CASSTPRTNRAFF. The CDR3 nucleotides read TGTGCCAGCTCCACGCCTCGGACAAATCGAGCTTTCTTT.

This clonotype was detected only once. The gene calls are TRBV20-1 and TRBJ2-7; no reliable D call. Per the germline V gene, CDR1 is DFQATT and CDR2 is SNEGSKA (reference sequence). CDR3 length: 12 amino acids. The V end lost 6 bases, the J end lost 2 bases, and 11 bases lay between the germline ends. CDR3 nucleotides: TGCAGTGCAGGAGAACCTCCCTACGAGCAGTACTTC. Its translation: CSAGEPPYEQYF.

The V gene is TRBV27, the J gene TRBJ1-5, with D tentatively TRBD1 (5 bases). The CDR3 consists of 16 residues. V lost 5 bases to trimming and J lost 0 bases, with 14 bases between them. Germline CDR1 reads MNHEY; CDR2 reads SMNVEV (reference sequence). The CDR3 bases are TGTGCCAGCAGTCCCCTCCAGGGACTTAGCAATCAGCCCCAGCATTTT. Its translation is CASSPLQGLSNQPQHF.

The rearrangement links TRBV10-3 to TRBJ2-1; 8 bases match TRBD1. The CDR3 totals 14 residues. The V gene's germline CDR1 is ENHRY and CDR2 SYGVKD. Trimming at V came to 9 bases and at J to 2 bases, leaving 6 bases not matched to a gene. CDR3 residues: CAIGQGVTYNEQFF. The CDR3 DNA reads as TGTGCCATAGGACAGGGCGTCACCTACAATGAGCAGTTCTTC.

This clonotype was detected only a few times. The V gene is TRBV25-1, the J gene TRBJ2-1; D is possibly TRBD1 (6 bases). The CDR3 is made up of 13 amino acids. Trimming cost V 4 bases and J 7 bases, with 11 bases left between them. Germline CDR1 MGHDK, CDR2 SYGVNS. In DNA form, the CDR3 reads TGTGCCAGCAGTGTTATTCAGGGGAATGAGCAGTTCTTC. It codes for CASSVIQGNEQFF.

In DNA form, the CDR3 reads TGCGCCAGCAGCGAGGATAGAGATACGCAGTATTTT. Protein product: CASSEDRDTQYF. The rearrangement uses TRBV5-1 and TRBJ2-3; D is ambiguous. Germline loops: CDR1 SGHRS, CDR2 YFSETQ. This CDR3 spans 12 amino acids. The germline V and J ends were trimmed by 4 bases and 5 bases, with 8 bases remaining between them.

In this sample, this clonotype turned up a few times. The rearrangement links TRBV20-1 to TRBJ2-7; 7 positions agree with TRBD1. V gave up 6 bases and J gave up 3 bases; unmatched junction bases: 11. The CDR3 spans 14 residues. The germline V gene has CDR1 DFQATT and CDR2 SNEGSKA (reference sequence). The CDR3 loop reads CSAGDGTVVYEQYF. In DNA form, the CDR3 reads TGCAGTGCCGGAGACGGGACAGTTGTCTACGAGCAGTACTTC.

In this sample, this clonotype turned up many times. V gene TRBV20-1 combines with J gene TRBJ1-5; 8 nucleotides agree with TRBD1. Germline values: CDR1 DFQATT, CDR2 SNEGSKA (reference sequence). The J segment lost 3 bases and the V segment lost 3 bases, leaving 13 bases of the junction unmatched. The CDR3 consists of 17 residues. The CDR3 region is CSARPGGRGLNNQPQHF. The CDR3 coding sequence is TGCAGTGCTAGGCCAGGGGGCAGGGGGCTGAACAATCAGCCCCAGCATTTT.

This clonotype was seen a handful of times. The rearrangement uses TRBV5-1 and TRBJ1-3; D possibly corresponds to TRBD1 (6 bases). Trimming stripped 4 bases from V and 0 bases from J, with 14 bases between. The CDR3 sequence is 16 residues long. The germline V gene encodes CDR1 SGHRS and CDR2 YFSETQ. The CDR3 nucleotides are TGCGCCAGCAGCCCCACAGGGCTGAACTCTGGAAACACCATATATTTT. Translation gives CASSPTGLNSGNTIYF.

The chain is built from TRBV5-1 and TRBJ1-3; D gene unclear. CDR1 and CDR2 (germline): SGHRS, YFSETQ. This CDR3 has 15 residues. The V end was cut by 0 bases, the J end by 0 bases, with 7 bases between. The CDR3 coding sequence is TGCGCCAGCAGCTTGGAACTGTCCTCTGGAAACACCATATATTTT. It specifies CASSLELSSGNTIYF.

This sequence joins TRBV12-3 or TRBV12-4 and TRBJ2-5; D is unresolved. This CDR3 comprises 14 residues. The V gene lost 5 bases and the J gene lost 4 bases, with 14 bases spanning the gap. The CDR3 sequence: CASSPAYLGETQYF. DNA for the CDR3: TGTGCCAGCAGTCCCGCCTACTTGGGAGAGACCCAGTACTTC.

V usage is TRBV7-9 and J usage is TRBJ1-2, with 9 bases aligning to TRBD1. J lost 6 bases, V lost 5 bases, and 10 bases had no gene match. Germline-derived CDR1 and CDR2 are SEHNR and FQNEAQ (reference sequence). This CDR3 region has 15 residues. The DNA for the CDR3 is TGTGCCAGCAGCCAACCCCCGACAGGGGGTGATGGCTACACCTTC. Translating gives CASSQPPTGGDGYTF.

This clonotype was seen a handful of times. The J gene is TRBJ2-3, the V gene TRBV10-3; 7 positions agree with TRBD1. This CDR3 is built from 16 residues. Unmatched junction bases numbered 10, after V lost 2 bases and J lost 5 bases. Germline CDR1 is ENHRY and CDR2 is SYGVKD. In nucleotides, the CDR3 is TGTGCCATCAGTGAGCCGCGACAGGGATGGTTAGATACGCAGTATTTT. It yields the protein CAISEPRQGWLDTQYF.

The table lists this clonotype with a count of one. The chain combines TRBV27 with TRBJ2-3; 7 bases fit TRBD1. The CDR3 length is 14 residues. V shed 5 bases, J shed 4 bases, and the junction held 6 bases outside the gene matches. Germline CDR1 MNHEY, CDR2 SMNVEV (reference sequence). CDR3 sequence reads: CASSLSTGSDTQYF. CDR3 nucleotides: TGTGCCAGCAGTCTCTCGACAGGGTCAGATACGCAGTATTTT.

This clonotype has at least ten counts. The gene calls are TRBV6-5 and TRBJ1-2; perhaps TRBD1 as D (6 bases). The germline V gene has CDR1 MNHEY and CDR2 SVGAGI. This CDR3 has 15 residues. V was cut by 4 bases and J by 6 bases, with 18 bases left in between. CDR3 protein: CASSSPSTGKDGYTF. The DNA of the CDR3 is TGTGCCAGCAGTTCTCCTTCGACAGGAAAGGATGGCTACACCTTC.

This clonotype was found a few times. V and J are TRBV27 and TRBJ2-1; D not certain. The CDR3 runs 14 residues. Germline-derived CDR1 and CDR2 are MNHEY and SMNVEV (reference sequence). Trimming removed 4 bases at V and 2 bases at J, with 9 bases between. The CDR3 nucleotides are TGTGCCAGCAGTTCCCCTGGGACCTACAATGAGCAGTTCTTC. Its translation is CASSSPGTYNEQFF.

The J gene is TRBJ2-2, the V gene TRBV9; a possible D gene is TRBD1 (6 bases). Trimming took off 3 bases at V and 3 bases at J, with 9 bases between the two ends. The germline V gene encodes CDR1 SGDLS and CDR2 YYNGEE. The CDR3 loop spans 14 amino acids. The CDR3 DNA is TGTGCCAGCAGCGCTGAGGGGGACACCGGGGAGCTGTTTTTT. This sequence encodes CASSAEGDTGELFF.

This clonotype was picked up many times. The CDR3 nucleotides read TGTGCCAGCAGCTTAACCCGGGAGAACACTGAAGCTTTCTTT. Translation gives CASSLTRENTEAFF. J is TRBJ1-1 and V is TRBV7-3; D gene unclear. Germline assignment: CDR1 SGHTA and CDR2 FQGTGA. The V and J ends lost 0 bases and 1 base respectively, with 6 bases between them. The CDR3 is 14 amino acids.

This clonotype was counted between two and nine times. This chain uses TRBV10-2 with TRBJ1-1; 8 bases map to TRBD1. This CDR3 comprises 13 residues. Trimming cost V 7 bases and J 5 bases; bases outside gene matches: 6. CDR1 and CDR2 from the germline V gene are WSHSY and SAAADI. The CDR3 nucleotides read TGCGCCAGCACCCGGACAGGGTTGACTGAAGCTTTCTTT. This translates into CASTRTGLTEAFF.

This chain connects TRBV7-2 to TRBJ2-1; no clear D gene. The CDR3 loop spans 14 amino acids. The germline CDR1 and CDR2 sequences are SGHTA and FQGNSA. Trimming took off 2 bases at V and 7 bases at J, with 12 bases between the two ends. The CDR3, as DNA: TGTGCCAGCAGCTTAATATGGCCTCCGAATGAGCAGTTCTTC. It yields the protein CASSLIWPPNEQFF.

V is TRBV13 and J is TRBJ2-3, with D unresolved. V was cut by 5 bases and J by 4 bases, with 10 bases left in between. This CDR3 region has 13 residues. From germline, CDR1 is PRHDT and CDR2 FYEKMQ (reference sequence). The CDR3 sequence is CASSPAVADTQYF. The DNA of the CDR3 is TGTGCCAGCAGCCCCGCCGTGGCAGATACGCAGTATTTT. Full variable domain (outside the CDR3, taken from reference TRBV13 and TRBJ2-3): AAGVIQSPRHLIKEKRETATLKCYPIPRHDTVYWYQQGPGQDPQFLISFYEKMQSDKGSIPDRFSAQQFSDYHSELNMSSLELGDSALYFCASSPAVADTQYFGPGTRLTVL.

In its sample, this clonotype was seen a few times. Compared with germline, one end of the junction differs, possibly owing to a read error. The V call is TRBV27, the J call TRBJ1-5; no firm D call. CDR3 length: 9 residues. Germline loops: CDR1 MNHEY, CDR2 SMNVEV (reference sequence). The CDR3: CATQEGKGF. CDR3 sequence (DNA): TGTGCCACCCAGGAGGGTAAAGGTTTT.

This clonotype was seen more than once but under ten times. The chain has TRBV5-6 and TRBJ1-6; 9 bases match TRBD1. The length of the CDR3 is 14 residues. After removal of 4 bases from V and 7 bases from J, the junction contained 3 bases not matched to a gene. Germline values: CDR1 SGHDT, CDR2 YYEEEE. The DNA of the CDR3 is TGTGCCAGCAGCACCGGGACAGGGAATTCACCCCTCCACTTT. Its protein product is CASSTGTGNSPLHF.